Listed below are T cell receptor beta chains from one sample, sequenced in a study of blood T cells in healthy people across ages. Via MiXCR, TCRdb re-called the 5' RACE reads, giving one row per CDR3 protein. The sample lists more than 600,000 distinct CDR3 sequences, 20% to 30% seen once, with around 9.2% in the top ten. The sample also formed part of further work on T cells of mothers and their children.

The sample consisted of blood. All receptors come from a boy under 18 in good health. Both conserved end residues are part of each CDR3. A D gene is named only where the DNA matches it firmly. The listing skips clone size in some rows; elsewhere it reads once, few, many or a size class.

j_call	d_call	clone_size	v_call	cdr3_nt	cdr3_aa
TRBJ2-5	-	few	TRBV29-1	TGCAGCTCCGGGGAAGGGGGAGAGACCCAGTACTTC	CSSGEGGETQYF
TRBJ2-5	-	-	TRBV5-5	TGTGCCAGCAGCTCCCGGGACGGGGGTTTCGAGACCCAGTACTTC	CASSSRDGGFETQYF
TRBJ2-7	TRBD2	once	TRBV11-2	TGTGCCAGCAGCCCTCTAGCGGGGAGGTCCCGCGAGCAGTACTTC	CASSPLAGRSREQYF
TRBJ2-1	-	-	TRBV24-1	TGTGCCACCAGTGACAGGGGGGGTTTCAATGAGCAGTTCTTC	CATSDRGGFNEQFF
TRBJ2-3	TRBD2	-	TRBV7-2	TGTGCCAGCAGCCTCCCGGGACTAGCGGGGCCCACAGATACGCAGTATTTT	CASSLPGLAGPTDTQYF
TRBJ2-1	TRBD2	few	TRBV29-1	TGCAGCGGCAGGCGGGAGTCCTACAATGAGCAGTTCTTC	CSGRRESYNEQFF
TRBJ2-1	TRBD2	few	TRBV4-3	TGCGCCAGCAGCAAGAGACTAGCGGACTACAATGAGCAGTTCTTC	CASSKRLADYNEQFF
TRBJ2-1	-	-	TRBV12-3/TRBV12-4	TGTGCCAGCAGTTCCCAAACCAGAGAGCAGTTCTTC	CASSSQTREQFF
TRBJ2-3	-	few	TRBV5-1	TGCGCCAGCAGCGACTTAATGAGGGAGGCGACAGATACGCAGTATTTT	CASSDLMREATDTQYF
TRBJ2-1	-	few	TRBV10-3	TGTGCCATCAGCGACGGGGACTCCTACAATGAGCAGTTCTTC	CAISDGDSYNEQFF
TRBJ2-6	-	-	TRBV29-1	TGCAGCGTTGAGAGAATAACTGGGGCCAACGTCCTGACTTTC	CSVERITGANVLTF
TRBJ1-5	TRBD1	few	TRBV20-1	TGCAGTGCTAGAGTCACCCGGGACAGGGGGCGAGTTGGCAATCAGCCCCAGCATTTT	CSARVTRDRGRVGNQPQHF